This TCR beta chain originates from a study of T cells in Graves' hyperthyroidism and ophthalmopathy. Amplified TCR beta CDR3 regions came from RNA transcripts. A first-round RT-PCR of the TCR CDR3 used the HTBI primer set. Each CDR3 protein gets one entry after TCRdb re-called the multiplex PCR reads with MiXCR. The data hold 450,000 to 650,000 distinct CDR3 sequences, with around 21% observed a single time. This clonotype appeared once. A read error may produce the germline difference seen at one junction end. The germline CDR1 and CDR2 sequences are SGHKS and YYEKEE (reference sequence). CDR3 size: 14 residues.

This TCR came from a man younger than 35 with Graves' hyperthyroidism. The rearrangement joins TRBV5-5 to TRBJ2-7; the D gene is possibly TRBD2 (6 bases). Material for sequencing was blood. The CDR3 nucleotides read TGTGCCAGCAGCTTGCGGGGGAGTCTTCACGAGCTGTACTTC. This encodes CASSLRGSLHELYF.